The 21 T cell receptor beta chains given below trace back to one sample, sequenced in a study of CD8 T cells in Susac syndrome (dated by TCRdb to about 2019). The method behind the library was the immunoSEQ multiplex PCR assay. RNA was extracted with the RNeasy kit and roughly 0.45 to 1 ug was reverse transcribed using random hexamers. TCRdb took the public reads, trimmed them with fastp at Q25, ran MiXCR for clone calling and kept in-frame beta chains. Duplicate CDR3 protein sequences are folded into a single record with the most common DNA and genes. The sample table holds over 100,000 distinct CDR3 sequences, of which 92% were seen once. Of the sample, roughly 0.12% is held by the ten largest clones. Sequenced input: CD8+ T cells from PBMCs. These receptors were taken from a human donor in good health.

This chain joins TRBV19 and TRBJ1-5, with 9 bases lining up with TRBD1. Germline values: CDR1 LNHDA, CDR2 SQIVND (reference sequence). The CDR3 runs to 14 residues. J lost 4 bases, V lost 6 bases, and 4 bases had no gene match. The CDR3 nucleotides are TGTGCCAGTAGGGGTGGACAGGGGAATCAGCCCCAGCATTTT. Protein product: CASRGGQGNQPQHF.

The CDR3 nucleotides read TGTGCCAGCAGCCGGACTTGGGGGGCCGCAGATACGCAGTATTTT. This codes for CASSRTWGAADTQYF. The J gene is TRBJ2-3, the V gene TRBV7-2, with D perhaps matching TRBD1 or TRBD2 (6 bases each). Germline assignment: CDR1 SGHTA and CDR2 FQGNSA. The CDR3 contains 15 residues. Trimming shortened V by 5 bases and J by 4 bases, and 16 bases separated the two germline ends.

The gene calls are TRBV4-3 and TRBJ2-2; maybe TRBD2 (5 bases). Trimming shortened V by 0 bases and J by 4 bases, and 18 bases separated the two germline ends. Germline values: CDR1 LGHNA, CDR2 YSLEER. The CDR3 sequence is 18 residues long. In DNA form, the CDR3 reads TGCGCCAGCAGCCAAGATAGGTCCTCGGGATCCCCCACCGGGGAGCTGTTTTTT. Its protein is CASSQDRSSGSPTGELFF.

The genes are TRBV29-1 and TRBJ1-1, with 9 bases that match TRBD1. The CDR3 runs to 13 residues. The germline V gene has CDR1 SQVTM and CDR2 ANQGSEA. Losses at the gene ends were 3 bases for V and 4 bases for J; bases not matched to a gene: 3. As DNA, the CDR3 is TGCAGCGTTGAGGGACAGGGTGCCACTGAAGCTTTCTTT. This sequence encodes CSVEGQGATEAFF.

This clonotype was observed a handful of times. The chain uses TRBV29-1 and TRBJ2-7; possible D gene TRBD1, 5 bases. Germline CDR1 SQVTM, CDR2 ANQGSEA. The CDR3 runs to 12 residues. CDR3 in amino acids: CSHMTANYEQYF. CDR3 nucleotides: TGCTCCCATATGACAGCGAACTACGAGCAGTACTTC.

The chain employs TRBV6-2 or TRBV6-3 and TRBJ2-5; 10 bases align to TRBD1. Germline CDR1 and CDR2: MNHEY and SVGEGT. Trimming removed 7 bases from V and 4 bases from J; junction bases left unmatched: 9. This CDR3 spans 15 amino acids. The CDR3 DNA reads as TGTGCCAGCACCCGGACAGGGGGGGATGGAGAGACCCAGTACTTC. Protein product: CASTRTGGDGETQYF.

The chain employs TRBV19 and TRBJ2-7; perhaps D is TRBD1 or TRBD2 (5 bases each). Trimming removed 6 bases from V and 7 bases from J, with 16 bases in between. Germline V gene lookup returns CDR1 LNHDA and CDR2 SQIVND (reference sequence). The CDR3 length is 13 residues. The CDR3 protein is CASSWDGSREQYF. CDR3 DNA sequence: TGTGCCAGTAGCTGGGACGGGTCGCGGGAGCAGTACTTC.

The chain uses TRBV7-2 and TRBJ2-5, with D hard to call. The CDR3 sequence is 14 residues long. Looked up from germline, CDR1 is SGHTA and CDR2 is FQGNSA. Trimming removed 2 bases from V and 2 bases from J, with 9 bases in between. The CDR3 DNA sequence: TGTGCCAGCAGCTTAATTGGGGAACAAGAGACCCAGTACTTC. Protein sequence: CASSLIGEQETQYF.

V and J are TRBV6-5 and TRBJ2-7; a possible D gene is TRBD2 (5 bases). The V gene lost 0 bases and the J gene lost 6 bases, with 21 bases spanning the gap. Looked up from germline, CDR1 is MNHEY and CDR2 is SVGAGI. The CDR3 runs 17 residues. The CDR3 reads CASSYSPGMDLQVEQYF. In nucleotides, the CDR3 is TGTGCCAGCAGTTACTCGCCGGGGATGGACCTTCAGGTCGAGCAGTACTTC.

The V gene is TRBV6-2 or TRBV6-3, the J gene TRBJ2-2, with 8 bases fitting TRBD2. The germline V gene has CDR1 MNHEY and CDR2 SVGEGT. CDR3 length: 16 amino acids. V lost 0 bases to trimming and J lost 6 bases; unmatched junction nucleotides: 6. The CDR3 loop reads CASSYSNGRAPGELFF. The CDR3 nucleotides are TGTGCCAGCAGTTACTCGAACGGGAGGGCCCCCGGGGAGCTGTTTTTT.

The chain links TRBV5-8 to TRBJ1-4; D not resolved. The CDR3 is made up of 14 amino acids. V was shortened by 1 base and J by 5 bases, with 9 bases between the two germline ends. The germline CDR1 and CDR2 sequences are SGHTS and YDEGEE. The CDR3 bases are TGTGCCAGCAGCTTGCCCCTTCCGAATGAAAAACTGTTTTTT. Translated: CASSLPLPNEKLFF. Full variable domain (missing parts from reference TRBV5-8 and TRBJ1-4): EAGVTQSPTHLIKTRGQQATLRCSPISGHTSVYWYQQALGLGLQFLLWYDEGEERNRGNFPPRFSGRQFPNYSSELNVNALELEDSALYLCASSLPLPNEKLFFGSGTQLSVL.

The rearrangement joins TRBV15 to TRBJ1-4; D is unclear. With 9 bases removed from V and 5 bases from J, the gap between germline ends came to 16 bases. The CDR3 runs 14 residues. In germline, CDR1 is LNHNV, CDR2 YYDKDF (reference sequence). CDR3 nucleotides: TGTGCCACGCTCCAGGAGCCGGGGAATGAAAAACTGTTTTTT. Its protein is CATLQEPGNEKLFF.

The chain combines TRBV4-3 with TRBJ1-2; D is unresolved. Looked up from germline, CDR1 is LGHNA and CDR2 is YSLEER. The CDR3 runs 15 residues. Trimming took 1 base from V and 1 from J, leaving 10 bases between them. In DNA form, the CDR3 reads TGCGCCAGCAGCCAAGGGCGAGAATTTAACTATGGCTACACCTTC. As protein: CASSQGREFNYGYTF.

The chain carries TRBV3-1 and TRBJ2-2; 9 nucleotides align to TRBD1. Germline CDR1 LGHDT, CDR2 YNNKEL (reference sequence). The CDR3 consists of 16 residues. V dropped 2 bases and J dropped 5; count of bases not matched to a gene: 6. The CDR3 here is CASSQQTGGGTGELFF. CDR3 DNA sequence: TGTGCCAGCAGCCAACAGACAGGGGGGGGGACCGGGGAGCTGTTTTTT.

The chain links TRBV10-3 to TRBJ1-2; D is undetermined. Germline CDR1 ENHRY, CDR2 SYGVKD. The V gene lost 8 bases and the J gene lost 0 bases, with 13 bases spanning the gap. The CDR3 runs to 14 residues. The CDR3 DNA is TGTGCCATCCAGAAGGCGCAGACTAACTATGGCTACACCTTC. It translates to CAIQKAQTNYGYTF.

This clonotype was recorded only once. This chain links TRBV4-2 with TRBJ1-2; D not resolved. This CDR3 is 15 amino acids long. CDR1 and CDR2 (germline): LGHNA, YNFKEQ. V lost 0 bases to trimming and J lost 5 bases, with 13 bases between them. CDR3: CASSQDSLGRYGYTF. The CDR3 nucleotides are TGTGCCAGCAGCCAAGACAGCCTCGGTCGGTATGGCTACACCTTC.

This chain links TRBV12-3 or TRBV12-4 with TRBJ2-7; unclear D gene. Deletions cut 3 bases from V and 9 bases from J, with 12 bases between. The CDR3 sequence is 12 residues long. As DNA, the CDR3 is TGTGCCAGCAGTTTCACCCGGACCGCGCAGTACTTC. It specifies CASSFTRTAQYF.

V and J are TRBV4-3 and TRBJ1-2; 12 bases match TRBD1. V trimming: 1 base; J trimming: 2 bases; junction bases outside the gene matches: 5. This CDR3 contains 17 residues. Germline CDR1 and CDR2: LGHNA and YSLEER. CDR3 nucleotide sequence: TGCGCCAGCAGCCAAGGTGGGGACAGGGGGCTAAACTATGGCTACACCTTC. This codes for CASSQGGDRGLNYGYTF.

This clonotype appeared a single time. The chain combines TRBV6-5 with TRBJ2-7; TRBD1 might be the D (6 bases). The CDR3 extends over 16 amino acids. V was trimmed by 0 bases and J by 2 bases, leaving 14 bases between them. CDR1 and CDR2 from the germline V gene are MNHEY and SVGAGI. CDR3 loop: CASSYSTGQATYEQYF. The CDR3 DNA sequence: TGTGCCAGCAGTTACTCTACAGGGCAGGCTACCTACGAGCAGTACTTC.

CDR3 DNA: TGTGCCAGCAGTTTATCGCCGGGAACTAATGAAAAACTGTTTTTT. Its protein is CASSLSPGTNEKLFF. The chain uses TRBV27 and TRBJ1-4; D is undetermined. V lost 0 bases and J 1 base, leaving 6 bases between the germline ends. This CDR3 contains 15 residues. Germline V gene lookup returns CDR1 MNHEY and CDR2 SMNVEV (reference sequence).

This clonotype has a single count. The genes are TRBV5-1 and TRBJ1-1; a possible D gene is TRBD1 (6 bases). CDR3 length equals 16 residues. CDR1 and CDR2 from the germline V gene are SGHRS and YFSETQ. Trimming removed 4 bases at V and 8 bases at J, with 24 bases between. As DNA, the CDR3 is TGCGCCAGCAGCCGAAGCCCTTCGACAGGAGCTTCGGAAGCTTTCTTT. As protein: CASSRSPSTGASEAFF. Full variable domain (remainder filled in from reference TRBV5-1 and TRBJ1-1): KAGVTQTPRYLIKTRGQQVTLSCSPISGHRSVSWYQQTPGQGLQFLFEYFSETQRNKGNFPGRFSGRQFSNSRSEMNVSTLELGDSALYLCASSRSPSTGASEAFFGQGTRLTVV.